The 29 T cell receptor beta chains below all came from one sample that was sequenced in a study of early T cells in non-severe SARS-CoV-2 infection. TCRdb itself ran the 5' RACE reads through MiXCR, one entry per CDR3 protein. Among roughly 80,000 distinct CDR3 sequences, about 10% were seen once, and the ten largest hold around 12%. This specimen consisted of whole blood, obtained at baseline. The origin of the receptors is an adult who was a healthcare worker with PCR-confirmed SARS-CoV-2 infection or an uninfected control (not recorded which).

There are many counts of this clonotype. The chain has TRBV4-1 and TRBJ2-1, with TRBD2 matching 8 bases. The CDR3 is made up of 16 amino acids. The V gene's germline CDR1 is MGHRA and CDR2 YSYEKL. Trimming at V came to 3 bases and at J to 9 bases, leaving 13 bases not matched to a gene. CDR3 in amino acids: CASSQSGTSVVGEQFF. CDR3 nucleotide sequence: TGCGCCAGCAGCCAGTCCGGGACTAGTGTCGTGGGTGAGCAGTTCTTC.

This clonotype was seen more than once but under ten times. The V and J genes are TRBV25-1 and TRBJ2-1; 8 positions agree with TRBD1. CDR3 length: 16 residues. CDR1 MGHDK and CDR2 SYGVNS come from the germline V gene. V dropped 6 bases and J dropped 3; count of bases not matched to a gene: 10. CDR3 nucleotides: TGTGCCAGCAGCTCGACCGGGACAGGAGACTACAATGAGCAGTTCTTC. Its translation: CASSSTGTGDYNEQFF.

Only a few counts were recorded for this clonotype. The chain has TRBV6-6 and TRBJ2-7; a possible D gene is TRBD2 (6 bases). Germline CDR1 MNHNY, CDR2 SVGAGI (reference sequence). V shed 8 bases and J shed 4 bases, with 9 bases lying between them. The CDR3 is 11 amino acids. This CDR3 is CASWGEYEQYF. The CDR3 nucleotides read TGTGCCAGCTGGGGGGAATACGAGCAGTACTTC.

The chain uses TRBV7-3 and TRBJ2-6; D is unclear. In germline, CDR1 is SGHTA, CDR2 FQGTGA. The length of the CDR3 is 14 residues. V dropped 2 bases and J dropped 2 bases, with 4 bases sitting between them. Written as DNA, the CDR3 is TGTGCCAGCAGCTTACTTCCTGGGGCCAACGTCCTGACTTTC. As protein: CASSLLPGANVLTF.

This clonotype appeared a few times. The chain has TRBV29-1 and TRBJ2-7, with D possibly TRBD2 on 6 matching bases. Trimming removed 5 bases at V and 0 bases at J, with 17 bases between. This CDR3 spans 15 amino acids. Germline V gives CDR1 SQVTM, CDR2 ANQGSEA. The CDR3: CSVQRGYGSSYEQYF. The CDR3 DNA is TGCAGCGTTCAAAGAGGATACGGGAGCTCCTACGAGCAGTACTTC.

This clonotype came up many times. The chain couples TRBV5-6 to TRBJ1-4; 8 bases are shared with TRBD1. V was clipped by 4 bases and J by 6 bases; unmatched bases: 2. Germline values: CDR1 SGHDT, CDR2 YYEEEE. The CDR3 length is 13 residues. CDR3 amino acids: CASSPDRDEKLFF. CDR3 nucleotides: TGTGCCAGCAGCCCGGACAGGGATGAAAAACTGTTTTTT.

The V call is TRBV30, the J call TRBJ1-1, with D possibly matching TRBD1 (6 bases). The CDR3 has 13 residues. Germline CDR1 and CDR2: GTSNPN and SVGIG (reference sequence). Trimming removed 4 bases at V and 6 bases at J, with 15 bases between. Here the CDR3 reads CAWNDRPGPEAFF. CDR3 coding DNA: TGTGCCTGGAATGACAGGCCGGGGCCTGAAGCTTTCTTT.

This clonotype showed up just once. Given a much more abundant clone one base away, this may be a read error. V gene TRBV7-2 combines with J gene TRBJ2-7; tentatively, D is TRBD1 (6 bases). CDR3 length equals 13 residues. The germline V gene encodes CDR1 SGHTA and CDR2 FQGNSA. The CDR3 DNA is TGTGTCAGCAGTCCTCGGGACACCTACGAGCAGTACTTC. Its protein is CVSSPRDTYEQYF.

The chain couples TRBV30 to TRBJ2-7; 9 bases map to TRBD1. This CDR3 spans 14 amino acids. The V segment lost 5 bases and the J segment 1 base; nucleotides outside the gene matches: 6. Germline assignment: CDR1 GTSNPN and CDR2 SVGIG (reference sequence). For the CDR3, the DNA is TGTGCCTGGGCCACAGGGGGCTATTCCTACGAGCAGTACTTC. Protein: CAWATGGYSYEQYF.

CDR3 in amino acids: CASSLVTGSTDTQYF. CDR3 in DNA: TGTGCCAGCAGCTTAGTGACAGGCAGCACAGATACGCAGTATTTT. This chain uses TRBV7-9 with TRBJ2-3, with D perhaps TRBD1 (6 bases). CDR1 is SEHNR, CDR2 FQNEAQ, per germline (reference sequence). This CDR3 region has 15 residues. Trimming took off 1 base at V and 0 bases at J, with 8 bases between the two ends.

In its sample, this clonotype was seen many times. V is TRBV29-1 and J is TRBJ2-3; D is ambiguous. In germline, CDR1 is SQVTM, CDR2 ANQGSEA. This CDR3 is built from 13 residues. Trimming cost V 4 bases and J 5 bases, with 13 bases left between them. As DNA, the CDR3 is TGCAGCGTTGGTTCAGGTTTAGGAGATACGCAGTATTTT. Its protein product is CSVGSGLGDTQYF.

This chain uses TRBV5-1 with TRBJ2-1; D gene ambiguous. Per germline, CDR1 SGHRS and CDR2 YFSETQ. CDR3 length: 15 amino acids. V dropped 5 bases and J dropped 0 bases, with 12 bases sitting between them. CDR3 residues: CASRNEAASYNEQFF. Written as DNA, the CDR3 is TGCGCCAGCAGAAACGAGGCCGCCTCCTACAATGAGCAGTTCTTC.

This clonotype has just a few counts. This chain uses TRBV12-3 or TRBV12-4 with TRBJ1-2, with unresolved D. CDR3 size: 13 residues. Trimming left V 1 base short and J 2 bases short, with 5 bases between. DNA for the CDR3: TGTGCCAGCAGTTTAGACAGAAACTATGGCTACACCTTC. Its translation: CASSLDRNYGYTF.

This clonotype was seen only a few times. The gene calls are TRBV18 and TRBJ2-4; 10 bases match TRBD1. CDR1 is KGHSH and CDR2 is LQKENI in the germline V gene. The CDR3 is made up of 16 amino acids. Trimming took 4 bases from V and 0 from J; bases not matched to a gene: 3. CDR3 in amino acids: CASSQTGGRAKNIQYF. The CDR3 coding sequence is TGTGCCAGCTCACAGACAGGGGGCAGAGCCAAAAACATTCAGTACTTC. Filled out from reference TRBV18 and TRBJ2-4, the complete variable domain reads NAGVMQNPRHLVRRRGQEARLRCSPMKGHSHVYWYRQLPEEGLKFMVYLQKENIIDESGMPKERFSAEFPKEGPSILRIQQVVRGDSAAYFCASSQTGGRAKNIQYFGAGTRLSVL.

This clonotype has a count of ten or more. CDR3: CASSPYPPDGNYGYTF. In DNA form, the CDR3 reads TGTGCCAGCAGTCCCTACCCCCCGGACGGTAACTATGGCTACACCTTC. The chain carries TRBV12-3 or TRBV12-4 and TRBJ1-2; no clear D gene. The CDR3 runs to 16 residues. V was shortened by 5 bases and J by 1 base, with 17 bases between the two germline ends.

The chain links TRBV7-6 to TRBJ1-3; no clear D. Germline CDR1 is SGHVS and CDR2 is FNYEAQ. There are 14 residues in the CDR3. The V gene lost 2 bases and the J gene lost 0 bases, with 5 bases spanning the gap. CDR3 sequence: CASSLRDSGNTIYF. The DNA of the CDR3 is TGTGCCAGCAGCTTACGGGACTCTGGAAACACCATATATTTT.

The chain recombines TRBV6-2 or TRBV6-3 with TRBJ2-1; possible D gene TRBD2, 7 bases. V lost 5 bases to trimming and J lost 5 bases, with 19 bases between them. This CDR3 is 16 amino acids long. Germline V gene sequence: CDR1 MNHEY, CDR2 SVGEGT. The chain's CDR3 is CASSGGGRPFDNEQFF. The DNA of the CDR3 is TGTGCCAGCAGTGGGGGGGGGCGCCCTTTCGACAATGAGCAGTTCTTC.

Many counts were recorded for this clonotype. V is TRBV27 and J is TRBJ2-7; weak D call: TRBD1 (5 bases). Germline lookup yields CDR1 MNHEY and CDR2 SMNVEV (reference sequence). Trimming stripped 1 base from V and 1 base from J, with 8 bases between. The CDR3 spans 14 residues. Written as DNA, the CDR3 is TGTGCCAGCAGTTTATTGTCAGGGTCCTACGAGCAGTACTTC. Residues: CASSLLSGSYEQYF.

This clonotype was counted at least ten times. This sequence joins TRBV12-3 or TRBV12-4 and TRBJ2-6; no clear D. The length of the CDR3 is 15 residues. V was trimmed by 1 base and J by 0 bases, leaving 4 bases between them. Written as DNA, the CDR3 is TGTGCCAGCAGTTTAGACACCTCTGGGGCCAACGTCCTGACTTTC. Amino acid sequence: CASSLDTSGANVLTF.

The rearrangement joins TRBV5-1 to TRBJ2-7; D call uncertain. Per germline, CDR1 SGHRS and CDR2 YFSETQ. Trimming pared 0 bases from V and 4 bases from J, leaving 14 bases between. The CDR3 has 15 amino acids. The CDR3 sequence: CASSLAATLLYEQYF. In nucleotides, the CDR3 is TGCGCCAGCAGCTTGGCCGCGACACTACTTTACGAGCAGTACTTC. Looking up the rest from reference TRBV5-1 and TRBJ2-7 gives the full variable domain: KAGVTQTPRYLIKTRGQQVTLSCSPISGHRSVSWYQQTPGQGLQFLFEYFSETQRNKGNFPGRFSGRQFSNSRSEMNVSTLELGDSALYLCASSLAATLLYEQYFGPGTRLTVT.

This clonotype was picked up a small number of times. The rearrangement links TRBV6-5 to TRBJ2-7; D is perhaps TRBD1 (6 bases). There are 12 residues in the CDR3. V gave up 5 bases and J gave up 5 bases, with 10 bases separating them. Germline V gene data show CDR1 as MNHEY and CDR2 as SVGAGI. Here the CDR3 DNA reads TGTGCCAGCAGTCCCCAGGGGAACGAGCAGTACTTC. Translating it yields CASSPQGNEQYF.

The sample holds a few counts of this clonotype. This chain joins TRBV7-8 and TRBJ1-6, with 7 bases that match TRBD1. The CDR3 runs to 14 residues. Germline V CDR1 and CDR2: SGHVS, FQNEAQ. The J segment lost 8 bases and the V segment lost 5 bases, leaving 6 bases of the junction unmatched. The CDR3 loop reads CASSPRGMDSPLHF. CDR3 sequence (DNA): TGTGCCAGCAGCCCCAGGGGGATGGATTCACCCCTCCACTTT.

This clonotype came up many times. The V and J genes are TRBV30 and TRBJ2-7; D may correspond to TRBD1 or TRBD2 (6 bases each). This CDR3 comprises 11 residues. Germline V gives CDR1 GTSNPN, CDR2 SVGIG (reference sequence). V lost 5 bases and J 4 bases, leaving 9 bases between the germline ends. The CDR3: CAWQGGYEQYF. The CDR3 DNA reads TGTGCCTGGCAAGGGGGGTACGAGCAGTACTTC.

The table lists this clonotype with many counts. The genes are TRBV28 and TRBJ1-2; D gene ambiguous. The CDR3 length is 12 residues. CDR1 MDHEN and CDR2 SYDVKM come from the germline V gene. Deletions cut 1 base from V and 8 bases from J, with 8 bases between. DNA for the CDR3: TGTGCCAGCAGTTTATACGTAGGCGGCTACACCTTC. Translating it yields CASSLYVGGYTF.

The CDR3 here is CASSHRNQGTHYEQYF. The CDR3 DNA reads TGCGCCAGCAGCCATCGGAACCAGGGCACCCACTACGAGCAGTACTTC. This chain joins TRBV5-1 and TRBJ2-7, with D maybe TRBD1 (5 bases). Trimming pared 4 bases from V and 3 bases from J, leaving 20 bases between. Germline V gene lookup returns CDR1 SGHRS and CDR2 YFSETQ. This CDR3 contains 16 residues.

This clonotype has a handful of counts. In nucleotides, the CDR3 is TGTGCCAGCAGCTCCTCATTGGGGCCTACGCGGTTCTTC. The encoded protein is CASSSSLGPTRFF. The rearrangement joins TRBV9 to TRBJ2-1, with TRBD1 as a possible D gene (5 bases). V lost 4 bases and J lost 15, with 20 bases in between. The V gene's germline CDR1 is SGDLS and CDR2 YYNGEE. CDR3 size: 13 residues. The variable domain in full, completed from reference TRBV9 and TRBJ2-1, reads DSGVTQTPKHLITATGQRVTLRCSPRSGDLSVYWYQQSLDQGLQFLIQYYNGEERAKGNILERFSAQQFPDLHSELNLSSLELGDSALYFCASSSSLGPTRFFGPGTRLTVL.

The chain is built from TRBV6-5 and TRBJ1-2; tentatively, D is TRBD1 (5 bases). The V gene lost 8 bases and the J gene lost 4 bases, with 14 bases spanning the gap. Germline V gene data show CDR1 as MNHEY and CDR2 as SVGAGI. The CDR3 consists of 13 residues. As DNA, the CDR3 is TGTGCCAGCCACCTTAGGGGAACCTATGGCTACACCTTC. It is translated as CASHLRGTYGYTF.

Here the CDR3 DNA reads TGTGCCAGCTCACTACGGACAGGGGAAAATACGCAGTATTTT. Amino acid sequence: CASSLRTGENTQYF. The rearrangement joins TRBV18 to TRBJ2-3, with 9 bases identical to TRBD1. Looked up from germline, CDR1 is KGHSH and CDR2 is LQKENI. V lost 4 bases and J lost 7; bases outside the gene matches: 6. CDR3 size: 14 residues. Full variable domain (outside the CDR3, taken from reference TRBV18 and TRBJ2-3): NAGVMQNPRHLVRRRGQEARLRCSPMKGHSHVYWYRQLPEEGLKFMVYLQKENIIDESGMPKERFSAEFPKEGPSILRIQQVVRGDSAAYFCASSLRTGENTQYFGPGTRLTVL.

This clonotype was picked up a small number of times. The chain employs TRBV3-1 and TRBJ2-2; the D is unclear. V was pared by 4 bases and J by 8 bases, with 11 bases between. The CDR3 length is 13 residues. Per germline, CDR1 LGHDT and CDR2 YNNKEL (reference sequence). CDR3 protein: CASSRVLGGELFF. DNA of the CDR3: TGTGCCAGCAGCCGGGTCCTTGGGGGGGAGCTGTTTTTT.